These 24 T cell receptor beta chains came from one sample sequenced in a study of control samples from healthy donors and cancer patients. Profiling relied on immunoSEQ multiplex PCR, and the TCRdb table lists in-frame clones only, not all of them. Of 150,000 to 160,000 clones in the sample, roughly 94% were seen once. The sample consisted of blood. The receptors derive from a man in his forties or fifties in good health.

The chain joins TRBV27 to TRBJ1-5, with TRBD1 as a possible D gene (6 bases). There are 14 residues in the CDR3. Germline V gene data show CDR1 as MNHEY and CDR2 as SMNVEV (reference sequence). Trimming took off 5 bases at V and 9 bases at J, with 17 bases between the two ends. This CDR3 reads CASSQGTDVGPQHF. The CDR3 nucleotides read TGTGCCAGCAGTCAGGGGACGGACGTAGGGCCCCAGCATTTT.

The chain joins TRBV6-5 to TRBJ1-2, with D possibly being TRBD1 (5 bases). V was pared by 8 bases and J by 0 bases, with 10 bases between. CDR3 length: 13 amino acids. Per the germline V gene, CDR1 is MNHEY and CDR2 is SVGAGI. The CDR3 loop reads CASAEDTNYGYTF. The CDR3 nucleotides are TGTGCCAGCGCGGAGGACACTAACTATGGCTACACCTTC.

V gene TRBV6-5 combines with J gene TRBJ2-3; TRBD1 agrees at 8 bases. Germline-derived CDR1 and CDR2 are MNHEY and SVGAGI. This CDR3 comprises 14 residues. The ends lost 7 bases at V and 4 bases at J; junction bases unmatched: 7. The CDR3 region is CASTGSGGADTQYF. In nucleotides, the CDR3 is TGTGCCAGCACAGGGTCAGGGGGCGCAGATACGCAGTATTTT.

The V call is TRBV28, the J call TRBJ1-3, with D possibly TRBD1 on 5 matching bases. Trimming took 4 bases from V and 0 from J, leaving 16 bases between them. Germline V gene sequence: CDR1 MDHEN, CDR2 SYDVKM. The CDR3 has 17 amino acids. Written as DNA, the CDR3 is TGTGCCAGCAGTTCCCTCCTTTGGGGGGGCTCTGGAAACACCATATATTTT. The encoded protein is CASSSLLWGGSGNTIYF.

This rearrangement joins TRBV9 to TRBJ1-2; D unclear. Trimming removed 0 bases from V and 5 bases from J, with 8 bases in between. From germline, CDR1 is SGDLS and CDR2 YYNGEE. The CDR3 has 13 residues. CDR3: CASSVGPLYGYTF. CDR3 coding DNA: TGTGCCAGCAGCGTAGGGCCGCTATATGGCTACACCTTC. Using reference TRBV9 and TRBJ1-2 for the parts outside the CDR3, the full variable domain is DSGVTQTPKHLITATGQRVTLRCSPRSGDLSVYWYQQSLDQGLQFLIQYYNGEERAKGNILERFSAQQFPDLHSELNLSSLELGDSALYFCASSVGPLYGYTFGSGTRLTVV.

CDR3 protein: CAWSLRGVNTEAFF. In DNA form, the CDR3 reads TGTGCCTGGAGTCTCCGGGGAGTGAACACTGAAGCTTTCTTT. V is TRBV30 and J is TRBJ1-1; D remains ambiguous. V was shortened by 2 bases and J by 0 bases, with 10 bases between the two germline ends. Germline CDR1 GTSNPN, CDR2 SVGIG (reference sequence). The CDR3 extends over 14 amino acids.

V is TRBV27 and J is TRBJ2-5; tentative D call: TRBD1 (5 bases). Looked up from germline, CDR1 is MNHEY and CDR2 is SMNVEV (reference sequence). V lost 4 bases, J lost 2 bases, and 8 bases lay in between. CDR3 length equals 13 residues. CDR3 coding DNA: TGTGCCAGCAGTTCGGCAGGGCAAGAGACCCAGTACTTC. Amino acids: CASSSAGQETQYF.

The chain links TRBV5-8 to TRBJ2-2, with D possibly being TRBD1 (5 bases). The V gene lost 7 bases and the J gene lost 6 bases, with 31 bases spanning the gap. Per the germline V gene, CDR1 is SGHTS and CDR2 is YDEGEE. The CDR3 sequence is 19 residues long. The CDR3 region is CASPLGSSQGTLLPGELFF. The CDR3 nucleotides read TGTGCCAGCCCCCTAGGAAGTAGCCAGGGCACACTTTTGCCCGGGGAGCTGTTTTTT. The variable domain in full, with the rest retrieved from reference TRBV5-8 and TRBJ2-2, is EAGVTQSPTHLIKTRGQQATLRCSPISGHTSVYWYQQALGLGLQFLLWYDEGEERNRGNFPPRFSGRQFPNYSSELNVNALELEDSALYLCASPLGSSQGTLLPGELFFGEGSRLTVL.

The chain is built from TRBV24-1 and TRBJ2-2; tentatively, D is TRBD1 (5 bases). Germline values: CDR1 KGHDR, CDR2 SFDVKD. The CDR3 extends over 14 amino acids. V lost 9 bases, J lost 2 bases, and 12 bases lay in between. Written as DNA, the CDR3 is TGTGCCACCCGCGGACAAGCAAACACCGGGGAGCTGTTTTTT. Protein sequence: CATRGQANTGELFF.

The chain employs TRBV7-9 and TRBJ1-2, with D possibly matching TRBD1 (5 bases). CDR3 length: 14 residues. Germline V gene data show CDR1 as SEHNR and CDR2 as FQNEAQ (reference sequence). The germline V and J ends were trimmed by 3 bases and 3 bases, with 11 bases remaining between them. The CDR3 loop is CASSLVAGYYGYTF. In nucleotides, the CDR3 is TGTGCCAGCAGCTTGGTCGCAGGGTACTATGGCTACACCTTC. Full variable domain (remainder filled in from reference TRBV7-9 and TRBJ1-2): DTGVSQNPRHKITKRGQNVTFRCDPISEHNRLYWYRQTLGQGPEFLTYFQNEAQLEKSRLLSDRFSAERPKGSFSTLEIQRTEQGDSAMYLCASSLVAGYYGYTFGSGTRLTVV.

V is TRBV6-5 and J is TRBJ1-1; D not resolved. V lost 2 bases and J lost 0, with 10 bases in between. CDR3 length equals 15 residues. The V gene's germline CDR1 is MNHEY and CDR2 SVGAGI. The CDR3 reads CASSYGRRMNTEAFF. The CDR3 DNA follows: TGTGCCAGCAGTTACGGCAGACGGATGAACACTGAAGCTTTCTTT.

CDR3 region: CATSRVRGDYEQYF. In DNA, the CDR3 is TGTGCCACCAGCAGAGTGAGGGGCGACTACGAGCAGTACTTC. The chain is built from TRBV15 and TRBJ2-7, with D perhaps matching TRBD1 or TRBD2 (5 bases each). The V gene's germline CDR1 is LNHNV and CDR2 YYDKDF (reference sequence). The CDR3 covers 14 residues. The V end was cut by 1 base, the J end by 3 bases, with 10 bases between.

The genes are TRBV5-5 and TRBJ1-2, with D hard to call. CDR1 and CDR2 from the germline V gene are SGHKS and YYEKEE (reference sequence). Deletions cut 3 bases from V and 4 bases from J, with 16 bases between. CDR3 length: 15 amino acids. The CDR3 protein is CASSSGGGFGYGYTF. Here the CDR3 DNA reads TGTGCCAGCAGCTCTGGAGGCGGTTTTGGCTATGGCTACACCTTC.

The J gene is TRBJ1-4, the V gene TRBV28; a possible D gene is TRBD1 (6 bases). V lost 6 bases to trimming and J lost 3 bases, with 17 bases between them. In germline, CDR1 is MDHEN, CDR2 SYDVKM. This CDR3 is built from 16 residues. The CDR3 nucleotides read TGTGCCAGCAGCCCGAATACAGGGTTTGCTAATGAAAAACTGTTTTTT. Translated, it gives CASSPNTGFANEKLFF.

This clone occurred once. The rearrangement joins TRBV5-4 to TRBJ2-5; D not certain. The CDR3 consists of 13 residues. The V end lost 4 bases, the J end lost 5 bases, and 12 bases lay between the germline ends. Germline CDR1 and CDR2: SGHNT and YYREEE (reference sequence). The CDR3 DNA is TGTGCCAGCAGCCGGACCCAAGGGGAGACCCAGTACTTC. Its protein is CASSRTQGETQYF.

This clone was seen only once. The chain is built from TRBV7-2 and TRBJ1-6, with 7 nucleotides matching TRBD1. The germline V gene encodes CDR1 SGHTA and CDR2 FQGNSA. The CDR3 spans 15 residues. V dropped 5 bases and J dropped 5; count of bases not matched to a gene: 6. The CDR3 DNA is TGTGCCAGCAGCCAGGACAGGTCCGATAATTCACCCCTCCACTTT. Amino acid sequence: CASSQDRSDNSPLHF.

In DNA, the CDR3 is TGTGCCAGCTCAGCGGGGGGCCCAGATACGCAGTATTTT. As protein: CASSAGGPDTQYF. The gene calls are TRBV7-9 and TRBJ2-3; TRBD2 matches at 9 bases. Trimming took 8 bases from V and 4 from J; bases not matched to a gene: 4. The germline V gene has CDR1 SEHNR and CDR2 FQNEAQ (reference sequence). The CDR3 length is 13 residues.

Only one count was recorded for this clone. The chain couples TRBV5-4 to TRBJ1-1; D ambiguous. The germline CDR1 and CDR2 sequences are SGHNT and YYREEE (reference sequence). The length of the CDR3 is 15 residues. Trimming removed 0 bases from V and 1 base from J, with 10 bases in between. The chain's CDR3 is CASSLEGRRNTEAFF. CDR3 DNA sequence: TGTGCCAGCAGCTTGGAGGGAAGACGGAACACTGAAGCTTTCTTT.

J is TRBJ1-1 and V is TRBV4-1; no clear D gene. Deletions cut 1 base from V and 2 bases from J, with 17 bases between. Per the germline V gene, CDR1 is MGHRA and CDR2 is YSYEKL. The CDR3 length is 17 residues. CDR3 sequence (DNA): TGCGCCAGCAGCCAAGCCCCCGCGGGCACAGTAAACACTGAAGCTTTCTTT. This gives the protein CASSQAPAGTVNTEAFF.

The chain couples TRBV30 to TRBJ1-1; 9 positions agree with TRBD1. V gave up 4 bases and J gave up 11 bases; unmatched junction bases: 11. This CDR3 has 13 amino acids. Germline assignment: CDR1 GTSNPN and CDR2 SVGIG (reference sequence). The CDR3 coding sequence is TGTGCCTGGATAGGACAGGGGACAGCCGGGGCTTTCTTT. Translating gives CAWIGQGTAGAFF. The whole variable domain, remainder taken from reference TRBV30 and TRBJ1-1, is SQTIHQWPATLVQPVGSPLSLECTVEGTSNPNLYWYRQAAGRGLQLLFYSVGIGQISSEVPQNLSASRPQDRQFILSSKKLLLSDSGFYLCAWIGQGTAGAFFGQGTRLTVV.

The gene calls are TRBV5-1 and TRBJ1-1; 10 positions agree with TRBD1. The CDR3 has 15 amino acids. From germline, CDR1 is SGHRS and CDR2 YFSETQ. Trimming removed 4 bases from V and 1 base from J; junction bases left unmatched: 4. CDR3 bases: TGCGCCAGCAGCAGGGGACAGGGGACGAACACTGAAGCTTTCTTT. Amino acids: CASSRGQGTNTEAFF. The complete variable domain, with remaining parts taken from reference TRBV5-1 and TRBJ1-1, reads KAGVTQTPRYLIKTRGQQVTLSCSPISGHRSVSWYQQTPGQGLQFLFEYFSETQRNKGNFPGRFSGRQFSNSRSEMNVSTLELGDSALYLCASSRGQGTNTEAFFGQGTRLTVV.

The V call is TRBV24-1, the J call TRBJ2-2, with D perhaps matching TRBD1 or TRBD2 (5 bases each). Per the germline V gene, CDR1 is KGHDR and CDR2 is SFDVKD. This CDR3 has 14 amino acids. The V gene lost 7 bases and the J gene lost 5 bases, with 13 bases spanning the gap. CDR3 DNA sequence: TGTGCCACCAGCGATGACAGAGGGACCGGGGAGCTGTTTTTT. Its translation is CATSDDRGTGELFF.

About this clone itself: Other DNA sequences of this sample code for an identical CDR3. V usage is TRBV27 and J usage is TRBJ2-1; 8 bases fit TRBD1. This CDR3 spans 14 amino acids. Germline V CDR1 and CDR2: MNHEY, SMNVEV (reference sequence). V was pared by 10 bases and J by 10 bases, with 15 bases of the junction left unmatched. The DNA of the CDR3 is TGTGCCATCAGACTGTCGACAGGGGTAGGCGAGCAGTTCTTC. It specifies CAIRLSTGVGEQFF.

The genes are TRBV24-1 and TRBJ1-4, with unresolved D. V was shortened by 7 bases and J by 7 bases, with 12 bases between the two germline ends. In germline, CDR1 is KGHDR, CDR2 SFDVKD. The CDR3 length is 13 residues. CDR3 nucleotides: TGTGCCACCAGATCTGACACGGGTGAAAAACTGTTTTTT. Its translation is CATRSDTGEKLFF.